This record covers a single TCR beta chain. CDR1 is SEHNR, CDR2 FQNEAQ, per germline (reference sequence). The CDR3 loop spans 16 amino acids. After removal of 3 bases from V and 2 bases from J, the junction contained 7 bases not matched to a gene. This sample was taken from a study of identical twins. One entry per CDR3 protein results from TCRdb running MiXCR on the 5' RACE reads. The sample contains some 710,000 distinct CDR3 sequences, approximately 6% of which appear only once. This rearrangement joins TRBV7-9 to TRBJ1-1, with 9 bases fitting TRBD1. The material sequenced was naive T cells sorted from blood. The sequence was collected from a man aged 18 to 30 in good health. The CDR3 bases are TGTGCCAGCAGCTTTAGGGGGGGACAGGGAAACACTGAAGCTTTCTTT. Amino acid sequence: CASSFRGGQGNTEAFF.